This TCR beta chain is drawn from a study of OX40 agonist ivuxolimab in advanced cancers. As for the study in general: Prior checkpoint blockade (anti-PD-1, anti-PD-L1 or anti-CTLA-4) was permitted; about 40% had it. Partial responses occurred in Three dose-escalation patients, one with hepatocellular carcinoma and two with cutaneous melanoma.

Clones were sequenced by immunoSEQ multiplex PCR, and TCRdb holds only the in-frame ones, with some missing. The data contain fewer than 90,000 clones, around nine tenths of them singletons. CDR1 and CDR2 (germline): SGHKS, YYEKEE (reference sequence). The CDR3 spans 17 residues. The V segment lost 3 bases and the J segment 9 bases; nucleotides outside the gene matches: 18. Study-wide results and caveats: Among the nonresponders, some also had low normalized T-cell clonal expansion.

On this clone itself: Its specificity is unknown.

The sequence derives from an adult with an advanced solid tumor such as melanoma, head and neck, liver or kidney cancer. The sample here was CD4+ or CD8+ T cells sorted from blood, taken in a trial of the OX40 agonist ivuxolimab. The chain uses TRBV5-5 and TRBJ2-1; TRBD2 agrees at 7 bases. The CDR3 loop is CASSWALGTTTRGEQFF. CDR3 sequence (DNA): TGTGCCAGCAGCTGGGCCCTTGGGACTACCACTCGGGGTGAGCAGTTCTTC.